A selection of T cell receptor beta chains follows, all from one sample in a study of cytomegalovirus exposure and HLA in healthy donors. Method: immunoSEQ multiplex PCR; TCRdb's copy keeps in-frame clones and lacks some. The table has some 130,000 clones, approximately 80% seen once. The specimen sequenced was PBMCs. Every receptor here comes from a young man in good health and CMV-seronegative. The CDR3 runs from the conserved cysteine through the conserved F or W. Size tells how often a clone was seen (once, few, many) or the class of an expanded clone, and some rows leave it out.

cdr3_aa	cdr3_length	v_call	j_call	clone_size
CASSQRGNLEKETQYF	16	TRBV2	TRBJ2-5	.
CASSFGQDEQYF	12	TRBV2	TRBJ2-7	.
CASSQEVSPGYSYEQYF	17	TRBV14	TRBJ2-7	.
CASSLMGGSGDNF	13	TRBV7-9	TRBJ2-7	.
CASIMANTEAFF	12	TRBV28	TRBJ1-1	.
CASSLTAAYGTEAFF	15	TRBV11-3	TRBJ1-1	.
CASSPHPGRDQFDENEQFF	19	TRBV9	TRBJ2-1	.
CASNSRTGGPNYGYTF	16	TRBV28	TRBJ1-2	.
CASSSYVSSYNEQFF	15	TRBV7-6	TRBJ2-1	.
CASSVLGLAGGKTGELFF	18	TRBV9	TRBJ2-2	.
CASRAPNTGELFF	13	TRBV28	TRBJ2-2	.
CASNSVGTGANNEKLFF	17	TRBV5-6	TRBJ1-4	.
CASSLSDRGRNQPQHF	16	TRBV7-8	TRBJ1-5	.
CASSLTGPEQYF	12	TRBV7-8	TRBJ2-7	.
CASSLVWAEQYF	12	TRBV28	TRBJ2-7	.
CASSLRTGSYNEQFF	15	TRBV11-3	TRBJ2-1	.
CASSKNLGLAGTDTQYF	17	TRBV28	TRBJ2-3	.
CASSLTGPYNEQFF	14	TRBV19	TRBJ2-1	.
CASKMRDPGGEQYF	14	TRBV27	TRBJ2-7	.
CASSFTSGRADTQYF	15	TRBV9	TRBJ2-3	.
CASSSGGPEYEQYF	14	TRBV27	.	.
CASSLNGRGDEQFF	14	TRBV2	TRBJ2-1	.
CASSERGIRLAGDKETQYF	19	TRBV9	TRBJ2-5	once
CAWRTSGSWLQSEQFF	16	TRBV30	TRBJ2-1	.
CASSVSGTSGQETQYF	16	TRBV9	TRBJ2-5	.